Presented here are 25 T cell receptor beta chains from one specimen sequenced in a study of kidney transplant recipient with SARS-CoV-2 infection. One entry per CDR3 protein, called by TCRdb with MiXCR from the reads. The repertoire holds about 250,000 distinct CDR3 sequences, with 29% as singletons. Specimen: a blood sample, collected at baseline and on day 111 from a kidney transplant recipient. Receptor source: a young adult male patient who had COVID-19 and was a kidney transplant recipient. A subset of T cells may come from the graft donor.

Many counts were recorded for this clonotype. The chain employs TRBV7-6 and TRBJ1-1, with 8 positions matching TRBD1. This CDR3 comprises 14 residues. Germline V CDR1 and CDR2: SGHVS, FNYEAQ. The V and J ends lost 5 bases and 1 base, in that order; junction bases with no gene match: 3. The CDR3 region has the DNA TGTGCCAGCAGCCCCGACAGGGGGAACACTGAAGCTTTCTTT. Residues: CASSPDRGNTEAFF.

With regard to this clonotype: At one boundary the junction diverges from the germline segment, which might be a read error. This chain links TRBV27 with TRBJ2-5; a weak D match, TRBD2 (5 bases). Looked up from germline, CDR1 is MNHEY and CDR2 is SMNVEV (reference sequence). The CDR3 totals 12 residues. CDR3 in DNA: TGTGCCAGCAGACATCCCGGGGAGACCCCGTACTTC. Amino acid sequence: CASRHPGETPYF.

This clonotype has only one observation. This may be a read error, as it is one base from a much larger clone. The chain has TRBV12-2 and TRBJ1-2; the table's D call TRBD1 went unverified against the DNA. TRBV12-2 is a pseudogene. The CDR3 consists of 17 residues. DNA of the CDR3: TGTGCAAGTCACCGACAGTGTCTGCATTTTTTAGACTATGGCTACACCTTC. Translating it yields CASHRQCLHFLDYGYTF.

This clonotype was seen ten or more times. The chain employs TRBV29-1 and TRBJ2-7; D is undetermined. Germline V gene sequence: CDR1 SQVTM, CDR2 ANQGSEA. V was pared by 6 bases and J by 0 bases, with 12 bases between. This CDR3 has 13 residues. CDR3 sequence (DNA): TGCAGCGTCCAGAAAGGCAGCTCCTACGAGCAGTACTTC. It yields the protein CSVQKGSSYEQYF.

This clonotype was seen a single time. This could be a read error, since a much larger clone is one nucleotide away. The genes are TRBV3-1 and TRBJ2-5; D ambiguous. The length of the CDR3 is 17 residues. V shed 5 bases and J shed 5 bases, with 24 bases lying between them. Germline V lookup: CDR1 LGHDT, CDR2 YNNKEL (reference sequence). This CDR3 is CASSIFSPIPFSETQYF. In DNA, the CDR3 is TGTGCCAGCAGCATATTCAGTCCCATTCCTTTCTCTGAGACCCAGTACTTC.

With regard to this clonotype: A much larger clone lies a single base off, so this may be a read error. V usage is TRBV5-1 and J usage is TRBJ1-1; D perhaps matches TRBD1 (6 bases). This CDR3 contains 15 residues. Germline assignment: CDR1 SGHRS and CDR2 YFSETQ. The CDR3 region is CATSLAAGAGTEAFF. As DNA, the CDR3 is TGCGCCACCAGCTTGGCCGCAGGGGCGGGCACTGAAGCTTTCTTT.

J is TRBJ2-3 and V is TRBV9, with 8 bases identical to TRBD1. This CDR3 has 13 amino acids. Trimming took 4 bases from V and 6 from J; bases not matched to a gene: 4. Per germline, CDR1 SGDLS and CDR2 YYNGEE. CDR3 in DNA: TGTGCCAGCAGCACCAGGGGGCGGGATACGCAGTATTTT. Amino acid sequence: CASSTRGRDTQYF.

The chain uses TRBV19 and TRBJ1-5, with 7 bases matching TRBD1. V lost 5 bases to trimming and J lost 3 bases; unmatched junction nucleotides: 4. Germline loops: CDR1 LNHDA, CDR2 SQIVND (reference sequence). The CDR3 is 14 amino acids. The CDR3 region is CASSGQEYNQPQHF. The CDR3 region has the DNA TGTGCCAGTAGTGGACAGGAGTACAATCAGCCCCAGCATTTT.

This clonotype was recorded at least ten times. The genes are TRBV6-5 and TRBJ1-3; D is perhaps TRBD1 (5 bases). The ends were cut back, 8 bases at V and 0 bases at J, with 14 bases in the middle. The CDR3 runs to 15 residues. From germline, CDR1 is MNHEY and CDR2 SVGAGI. CDR3 sequence reads: CASRYPGGSGNTIYF. The CDR3 DNA is TGTGCCAGCCGATACCCTGGGGGCTCTGGAAACACCATATATTTT.

There are a few counts of this clonotype. V is TRBV7-9 and J is TRBJ2-7; 7 positions agree with TRBD2. V trimming: 2 bases; J trimming: 5 bases; junction bases outside the gene matches: 12. This CDR3 is built from 16 residues. Germline values: CDR1 SEHNR, CDR2 FQNEAQ (reference sequence). DNA of the CDR3: TGTGCCAGCAGCTTAAATCGGGAGGTTAGCAGCGACGAGCAGTACTTC. Amino acids: CASSLNREVSSDEQYF.

This clonotype has more than one count but fewer than ten. The chain recombines TRBV24-1 with TRBJ1-5; 9 nucleotides agree with TRBD1. CDR1 is KGHDR and CDR2 is SFDVKD in the germline V gene. With V trimmed by 7 bases and J by 4 bases, 10 bases remained unmatched. This CDR3 is 16 amino acids long. The CDR3 nucleotides are TGTGCCACCAGCGGTTCCGGGACAGGGTCTAATCAGCCCCAGCATTTT. Protein product: CATSGSGTGSNQPQHF.

This clonotype was picked up many times. The chain recombines TRBV18 with TRBJ1-3; no reliable D call. Germline V lookup: CDR1 KGHSH, CDR2 LQKENI. The CDR3 length is 15 residues. V shed 4 bases and J shed 0 bases, with 10 bases lying between them. DNA of the CDR3: TGTGCCAGCTCACGGAGCGCCAACTCTGGAAACACCATATATTTT. Translating it yields CASSRSANSGNTIYF.

This clonotype was detected many times. The chain joins TRBV12-3 or TRBV12-4 to TRBJ2-3; D gene unclear. The CDR3 loop spans 13 amino acids. The ends were cut back, 6 bases at V and 2 bases at J, with 9 bases in the middle. This CDR3 reads CASRVSFTDTQYF. The DNA of the CDR3 is TGTGCCAGCAGAGTTAGCTTCACAGATACGCAGTATTTT.

About this clonotype: This may be a read error, as it is one base from a much larger clone. The chain is built from TRBV7-8 and TRBJ1-1; a possible D gene is TRBD1 (5 bases). There are 14 residues in the CDR3. The V gene's germline CDR1 is SGHVS and CDR2 FQNEAQ. The CDR3 DNA is TGTGCCGGCAGCCTCTCGACAGTGAACACTGAAGCTTTCTTT. This gives the protein CAGSLSTVNTEAFF.

The rearrangement links TRBV20-1 to TRBJ2-5, with 11 bases lining up with TRBD2. This CDR3 spans 14 amino acids. Germline trimming cut 5 bases from V and 5 bases from J; bases unmatched to any gene: 7. Germline V CDR1 and CDR2: DFQATT, SNEGSKA (reference sequence). As DNA, the CDR3 is TGCAGTGCTGCCGGGACTAGCGGTCCGGAGACCCAGTACTTC. Protein: CSAAGTSGPETQYF.

In the case of this clonotype: One base away lies a much larger clone, so this may be a sequencing read error. The V gene is TRBV7-9, the J gene TRBJ2-7, with unresolved D. Per the germline V gene, CDR1 is SEHNR and CDR2 is FQNEAQ (reference sequence). The CDR3 has 12 residues. This CDR3 reads CASSGRVYERYF. The CDR3 DNA sequence: TGTGCCAGCAGCGGAAGGGTCTACGAGCGGTACTTC.

The table lists this clonotype with many counts. CDR3 residues: CASSSRTSGRMAYEQYF. Here the CDR3 DNA reads TGTGCCAGCAGCTCGAGGACTAGCGGGAGGATGGCCTACGAGCAGTACTTC. The rearrangement uses TRBV5-6 and TRBJ2-7, with 14 bases aligning to TRBD2. Germline V gene sequence: CDR1 SGHDT, CDR2 YYEEEE. The CDR3 consists of 17 residues. V was pared by 3 bases and J by 2 bases, with 7 bases of the junction left unmatched.

This clonotype was detected many times. This chain uses TRBV7-8 with TRBJ1-2; D gene unclear. The CDR3 sequence is 17 residues long. The V gene's germline CDR1 is SGHVS and CDR2 FQNEAQ. V lost 5 bases and J 4 bases, leaving 23 bases between the germline ends. The DNA for the CDR3 is TGTGCCAGCAGCAGGATTGTGTTTACCCGAAAGACCTATGGCTACACCTTC. Residues: CASSRIVFTRKTYGYTF. Combining the CDR3 with reference TRBV7-8 and TRBJ1-2 gives the whole variable domain GAGVSQSPRYKVAKRGQDVALRCDPISGHVSLFWYQQALGQGPEFLTYFQNEAQLDKSGLPSDRFFAERPEGSVSTLKIQRTQQEDSAVYLCASSRIVFTRKTYGYTFGSGTRLTVV.

A word on this clonotype: This may be a read error, as it is one base from a much larger clone. The chain recombines TRBV2 with TRBJ2-7; 10 nucleotides line up with TRBD1. Germline CDR1 and CDR2: SNHLY and FYNNEI. Trimming cost V 8 bases and J 5 bases; bases outside gene matches: 6. The CDR3 sequence is 13 residues long. CDR3 sequence: CASGGDRGHEQYF. The DNA for the CDR3 is TGTGCCAGCGGAGGGGACAGGGGCCACGAGCAGTACTTC.

The chain couples TRBV20-1 to TRBJ1-2; TRBD1 matches 7 bases. Germline CDR1 reads DFQATT; CDR2 reads SNEGSKA (reference sequence). The CDR3 has 15 amino acids. The ends lost 0 bases at V and 3 bases at J; junction bases unmatched: 7. The CDR3 DNA reads as TGCAGTGCTAGAGATCAAGTCAGGGGGGACTATGGCTACACCTTC. This sequence encodes CSARDQVRGDYGYTF.

With respect to this clonotype: This may be a read error, as it is one base from a much larger clone. The rearrangement joins TRBV21-1 to TRBJ2-3; the table's D call of TRBD2 was not tested on the DNA. TRBV21-1 is a documented pseudogene. CDR3 length equals 17 residues. The CDR3 loop is CASRCPLAIVMQDTQYF. In DNA form, the CDR3 reads TGTGCCAGCAGATGCCCACTAGCTATAGTCATGCAAGATACGCAGTATTTT.

This clonotype was counted many times. The chain combines TRBV5-1 with TRBJ2-2; 9 bases are a match to TRBD1. Trimming cost V 0 bases and J 4 bases; bases outside gene matches: 4. Germline assignment: CDR1 SGHRS and CDR2 YFSETQ. The CDR3 is 16 residues long. CDR3 amino acids: CASSLAGTGSTGELFF. The CDR3, as DNA: TGCGCCAGCAGCTTGGCGGGGACAGGGAGCACCGGGGAGCTGTTTTTT.

This clonotype was seen repeatedly, ten times or more. The chain couples TRBV7-6 to TRBJ2-7; tentatively, D is TRBD1 (6 bases). CDR3 length: 19 amino acids. Trimming pared 5 bases from V and 3 bases from J, leaving 29 bases between. CDR1 is SGHVS and CDR2 is FNYEAQ in the germline V gene. In DNA form, the CDR3 reads TGTGCCAGCAGCCCCCGGGACACTGGGCCCTCATTTCGGAACTACGAGCAGTACTTC. Encoded protein: CASSPRDTGPSFRNYEQYF.

As regards this clonotype: A much larger clone differs by one base, so this may be a read error. This chain joins TRBV24-1 and TRBJ2-2; 7 bases match TRBD2. CDR3 length equals 18 residues. Germline V gene data show CDR1 as KGHDR and CDR2 as SFDVKD. In nucleotides, the CDR3 is TGTGCCACCAGTGATTCGGGGGGTCTATTAGGGTCCACCGGGGAGCTGGTTTTT. Amino acid sequence: CATSDSGGLLGSTGELVF.

To note about this clonotype: This may arise from a read error, as a much more abundant clone is one base away. CDR3 region: CASSSHTLGEQYF. DNA of the CDR3: TGTGCCAGCAGCTCCCACACCCTAGGCGAGCAGTACTTC. This chain links TRBV7-9 with TRBJ2-7, with unresolved D. The length of the CDR3 is 13 residues. Germline assignment: CDR1 SEHNR and CDR2 FQNEAQ (reference sequence). Trimming pared 4 bases from V and 6 bases from J, leaving 13 bases between.